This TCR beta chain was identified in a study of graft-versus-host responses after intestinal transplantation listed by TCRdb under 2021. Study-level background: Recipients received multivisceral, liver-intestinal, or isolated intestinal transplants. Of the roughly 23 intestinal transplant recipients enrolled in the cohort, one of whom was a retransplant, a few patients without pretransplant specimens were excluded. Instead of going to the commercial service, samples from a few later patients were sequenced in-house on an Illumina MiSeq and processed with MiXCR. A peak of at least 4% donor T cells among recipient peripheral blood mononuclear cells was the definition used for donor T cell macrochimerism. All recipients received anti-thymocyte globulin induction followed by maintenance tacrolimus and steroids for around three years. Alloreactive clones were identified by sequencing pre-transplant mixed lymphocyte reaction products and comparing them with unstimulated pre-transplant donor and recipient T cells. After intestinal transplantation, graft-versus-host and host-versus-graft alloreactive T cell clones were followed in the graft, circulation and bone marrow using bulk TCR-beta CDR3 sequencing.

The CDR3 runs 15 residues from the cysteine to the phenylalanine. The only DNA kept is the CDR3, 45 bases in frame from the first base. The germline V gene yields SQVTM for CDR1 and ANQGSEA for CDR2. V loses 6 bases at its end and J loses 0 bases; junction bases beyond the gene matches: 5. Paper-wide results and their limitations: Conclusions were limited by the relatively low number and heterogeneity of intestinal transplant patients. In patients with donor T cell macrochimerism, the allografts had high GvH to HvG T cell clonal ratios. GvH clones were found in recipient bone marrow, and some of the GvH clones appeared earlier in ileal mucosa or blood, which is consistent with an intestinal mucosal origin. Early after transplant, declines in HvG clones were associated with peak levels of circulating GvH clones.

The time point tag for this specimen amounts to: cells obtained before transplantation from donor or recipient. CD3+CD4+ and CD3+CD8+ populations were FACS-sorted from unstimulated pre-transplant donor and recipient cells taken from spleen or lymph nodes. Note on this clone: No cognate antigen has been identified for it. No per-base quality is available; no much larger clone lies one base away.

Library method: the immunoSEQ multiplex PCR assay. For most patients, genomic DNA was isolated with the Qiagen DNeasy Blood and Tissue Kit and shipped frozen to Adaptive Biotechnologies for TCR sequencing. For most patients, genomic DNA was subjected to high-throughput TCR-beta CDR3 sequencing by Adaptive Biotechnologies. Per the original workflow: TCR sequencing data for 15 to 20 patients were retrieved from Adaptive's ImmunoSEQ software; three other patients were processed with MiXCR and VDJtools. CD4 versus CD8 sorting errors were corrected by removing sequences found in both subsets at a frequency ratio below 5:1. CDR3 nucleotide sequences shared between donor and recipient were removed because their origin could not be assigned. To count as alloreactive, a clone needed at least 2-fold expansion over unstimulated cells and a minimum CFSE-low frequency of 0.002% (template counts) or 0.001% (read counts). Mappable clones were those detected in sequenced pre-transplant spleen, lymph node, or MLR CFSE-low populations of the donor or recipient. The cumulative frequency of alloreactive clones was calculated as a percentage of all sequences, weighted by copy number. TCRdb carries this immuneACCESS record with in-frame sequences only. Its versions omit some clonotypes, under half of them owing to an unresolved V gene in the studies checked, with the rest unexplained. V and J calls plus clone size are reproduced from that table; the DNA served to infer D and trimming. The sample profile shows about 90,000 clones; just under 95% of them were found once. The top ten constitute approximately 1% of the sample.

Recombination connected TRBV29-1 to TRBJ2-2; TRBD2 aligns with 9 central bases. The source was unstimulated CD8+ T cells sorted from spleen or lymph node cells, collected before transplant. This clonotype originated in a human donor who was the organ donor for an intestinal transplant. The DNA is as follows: TGCAGCGTCGAGACTAGCGGATCGAACACCGGGGAGCTGTTTTTT. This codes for CSVETSGSNTGELFF.